A single TCR beta chain is shown here with its context. The CDR3 totals 11 residues. Germline V gives CDR1 SGHTA, CDR2 FQGNSA. Trimming took off 2 bases at V and 7 bases at J, with 5 bases between the two ends. The data derive from a study of blood T cell repertoires in COVID-19. Across the whole study: T cells, B-cell-depleted T cells, or PBMCs provided the cDNA or gDNA that served as material.

Under the authors' procedure: The authors estimated nucleated cell counts from reference gene primer amplification. Some clones are missing from TCRdb's copy, which holds only in-frame ones; the method was immunoSEQ multiplex PCR. V, J and clone size were drawn from that table, and D and trimming were deduced from the DNA. The table shows 200,000 or so clones, with around 85% occurring only once. The chain combines TRBV7-2 with TRBJ1-1, with D unresolved. Sequences were obtained from peripheral blood. The clonotype was recovered from a human donor in a cohort sampled during active COVID-19. The chain's CDR3 is CASSLYSEAFF. CDR3 nucleotide sequence: TGTGCCAGCAGCTTATACAGTGAAGCTTTCTTT.